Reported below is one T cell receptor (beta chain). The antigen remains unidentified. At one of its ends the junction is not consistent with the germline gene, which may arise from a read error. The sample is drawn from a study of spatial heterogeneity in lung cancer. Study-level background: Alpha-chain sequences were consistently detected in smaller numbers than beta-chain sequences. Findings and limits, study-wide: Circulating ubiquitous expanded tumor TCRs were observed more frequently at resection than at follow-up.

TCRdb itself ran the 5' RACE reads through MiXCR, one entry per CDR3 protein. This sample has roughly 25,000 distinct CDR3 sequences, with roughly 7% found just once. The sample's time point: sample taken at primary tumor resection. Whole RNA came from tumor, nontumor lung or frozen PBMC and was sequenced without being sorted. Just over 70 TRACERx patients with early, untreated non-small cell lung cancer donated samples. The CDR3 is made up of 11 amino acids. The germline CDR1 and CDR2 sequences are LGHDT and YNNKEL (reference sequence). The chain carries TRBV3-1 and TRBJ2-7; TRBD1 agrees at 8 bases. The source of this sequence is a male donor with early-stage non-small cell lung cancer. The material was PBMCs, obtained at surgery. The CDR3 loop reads CASSQRDRFRF. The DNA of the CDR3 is TGTGCCAGCAGCCAAAGGGACAGGTTTCGCTTC.